This T cell receptor beta chain emerged from a study of graft-versus-host responses after intestinal transplantation. Study as a whole: Anti-thymocyte globulin induction was given to all recipients, followed by tacrolimus and steroids for around three years.

The table came from immunoSEQ multiplex PCR; TCRdb's copy has only in-frame clones and leaves some out. The sample comprises over 15,000 clones, around nine tenths of which are singletons, and 1.5% to 2% rests with the top ten. The CDR3 extends over 11 amino acids. Trimming took 3 bases from V and 7 from J, leaving 3 bases between them. Germline V gene data show CDR1 as MDHEN and CDR2 as SYDVKM. This clone was seen a few times. The sequence was collected from a human patient who received an intestinal transplant, so some T cells may come from the graft donor. Specimen: PBMCs, collected around 350 days after transplant. The chain joins TRBV28 to TRBJ1-4; D ambiguous. The CDR3 loop reads CASSFFEKLFF. In DNA, the CDR3 is TGTGCCAGCAGTTTTTTTGAAAAACTGTTTTTT.